One and the same sample provided the 7 T cell receptor beta chains below, sequenced in a study of T-cell reconstitution after alpha-beta-depleted transplantation in children. TCRbeta library preparation incorporated unique molecular identifiers. TCRdb recomputed calls from the PCR reads with MiXCR, one row per CDR3 protein. The sample contains some 240,000 distinct CDR3 sequences, approximately 9.7% of which appear only once. This specimen was PBMCs from the stem cell graft donor, taken from the stem cell graft. These receptors were obtained from a human donor who donated a stem cell graft to a child with SCID.

This clonotype was found many times. The chain links TRBV29-1 to TRBJ2-5; D may be TRBD2 (6 bases). V dropped 7 bases and J dropped 9 bases, with 21 bases sitting between them. CDR3 size: 13 residues. The germline V gene has CDR1 SQVTM and CDR2 ANQGSEA. Written as DNA, the CDR3 is TGCAGCGGGAAAACCGGGGGTTCTTTGGCCCAGTACTTC. Amino acids: CSGKTGGSLAQYF.

This clonotype was counted many times. The V and J genes are TRBV5-1 and TRBJ1-1, with 7 bases aligning to TRBD1. V gave up 4 bases and J gave up 11 bases; unmatched junction bases: 11. This CDR3 contains 13 residues. The V gene's germline CDR1 is SGHRS and CDR2 YFSETQ. The CDR3 sequence: CASSVTGEGAAFF. As DNA, the CDR3 is TGCGCCAGCAGCGTTACAGGGGAGGGTGCGGCTTTCTTT. Filled out from reference TRBV5-1 and TRBJ1-1, the complete variable domain reads KAGVTQTPRYLIKTRGQQVTLSCSPISGHRSVSWYQQTPGQGLQFLFEYFSETQRNKGNFPGRFSGRQFSNSRSEMNVSTLELGDSALYLCASSVTGEGAAFFGQGTRLTVV.

This clonotype was seen a few times. The chain combines TRBV5-1 with TRBJ1-3, with 10 bases identical to TRBD1. V gave up 3 bases and J gave up 0 bases; unmatched junction bases: 15. CDR1 and CDR2 (germline): SGHRS, YFSETQ. The CDR3 runs 20 residues. CDR3 nucleotide sequence: TGCGCCAGCAGCTCTAGACCCGGGACAGGGGCATCTCTCTCTGGAAACACCATATATTTT. Encoded protein: CASSSRPGTGASLSGNTIYF.

This clonotype came up many times. The chain links TRBV5-1 to TRBJ1-1, with TRBD1 as a possible D gene (6 bases). V was cut by 0 bases and J by 3 bases, with 12 bases left in between. This CDR3 contains 15 residues. Looked up from germline, CDR1 is SGHRS and CDR2 is YFSETQ. The CDR3 protein is CASSLESGGHTEAFF. The CDR3 DNA reads TGCGCCAGCAGCTTGGAGTCTGGGGGCCACACTGAAGCTTTCTTT.

This clonotype was seen repeatedly, ten times or more. The chain uses TRBV6-4 and TRBJ2-2; no clear D gene. Germline CDR1 is MRHNA and CDR2 is SNTAGT. Deletions cut 6 bases from V and 0 bases from J, with 8 bases between. This CDR3 has 14 residues. CDR3 in amino acids: CASRLWANTGELFF. The CDR3 coding sequence is TGTGCCAGCAGACTCTGGGCGAACACCGGGGAGCTGTTTTTT.

This clonotype was detected ten times or more. This rearrangement joins TRBV6-1 to TRBJ2-3; tentatively, D is TRBD1 or TRBD2 (5 bases each). V was trimmed by 6 bases and J by 1 base, leaving 11 bases between them. CDR3 length: 14 residues. Germline V gives CDR1 MNHNS, CDR2 SASEGT. The CDR3 sequence is CASRTGTRTDTQYF. The CDR3 coding sequence is TGTGCCAGCAGAACCGGGACCCGCACAGATACGCAGTATTTT.

This clonotype occurred many times. The V call is TRBV28, the J call TRBJ2-2; D is undetermined. Germline CDR1 MDHEN, CDR2 SYDVKM. The CDR3 runs 13 residues. Between the trimmed V and J ends, which lost 7 bases and 0 bases, there was a span of 6 bases. CDR3 sequence: CASISPNTGELFF. The CDR3 coding sequence is TGTGCCAGCATCAGCCCGAACACCGGGGAGCTGTTTTTT. Full variable domain (rest looked up from reference TRBV28 and TRBJ2-2): DVKVTQSSRYLVKRTGEKVFLECVQDMDHENMFWYRQDPGLGLRLIYFSYDVKMKEKGDIPEGYSVSREKKERFSLILESASTNQTSMYLCASISPNTGELFFGEGSRLTVL.